Given below is one T cell receptor beta chain in context. Its antigen is as yet unknown. In the PCR, 60 Vbeta and 13 Jbeta primers were used. Clones were sequenced by immunoSEQ multiplex PCR, and TCRdb holds only the in-frame ones, with some missing. In the table there are about 170,000 clones, under 80% of which are singletons. The sample belongs to a study of cytomegalovirus exposure and HLA in healthy donors. General observations from the study: DRB1 showed the most TCR associations and HLA-C the fewest in a later analysis, as rates varied by HLA locus. Versus the roughly 670-donor mean, an Asian-associated ancestry cluster reportedly showed fewer N-insertions in a later analysis. Overall, approximately 150 TCR beta chains were annotated as cytomegalovirus-associated. Presence/absence comparisons presumed near-even sequencing depth among donors.

This CDR3 is built from 17 residues. Losses at the gene ends were 7 bases for V and 3 bases for J; bases not matched to a gene: 12. Germline-derived CDR1 and CDR2 are SGHRS and YFSETQ. The sequenced material came from PBMCs. This receptor was identified in a female donor in good health and CMV-seronegative. V gene TRBV5-1 combines with J gene TRBJ2-7; 14 bases are a match to TRBD2. The CDR3 coding sequence is TGCGCCAGCCGGAGCAAGCCGGGACTAGCGGGGGACTACGAGCAGTACTTC. Residues: CASRSKPGLAGDYEQYF.